In its sample, the clone carrying this T cell receptor (beta chain) was seen a few times. Its antigen is unknown. The record originates from a study of shared clonotypes between healthy human individuals. Notes on the study in general: Clonotype sharing across donors was expected to vary with sequencing depth. Exclusively blood specimens were collected; tissue repertoires likely differ. In the sorted subsets, rarefaction showed sequencing was incomplete despite large depth. Sharing across a handful of donors was seen in 4.5% to 5.5% of naive CD4 clonotypes.

Using immunoSEQ multiplex PCR, the repertoire was profiled, and TCRdb retains in-frame clones only, with some absent. This sample yields around 1.5 million clones, of which around 98% are seen a single time; 0.4% to 0.45% belongs to the top ten. CDR3 length: 17 residues. Per germline, CDR1 SGHAT and CDR2 FQNNGV. Trimming left V 6 bases short and J 3 bases short, with 24 bases between. Input material: naive CD4+ T cells sorted from blood. Subset described: CD45RA+ positively selected. The clonotype originates from a man aged 30 to 39 in good health. The rearrangement uses TRBV11-2 and TRBJ2-7; D gene unclear. The CDR3, as DNA: TGTGCCAGCAGGTTCGACCGCTTTTCCAACAGAGGCTACGAGCAGTACTTC. The encoded protein is CASRFDRFSNRGYEQYF.